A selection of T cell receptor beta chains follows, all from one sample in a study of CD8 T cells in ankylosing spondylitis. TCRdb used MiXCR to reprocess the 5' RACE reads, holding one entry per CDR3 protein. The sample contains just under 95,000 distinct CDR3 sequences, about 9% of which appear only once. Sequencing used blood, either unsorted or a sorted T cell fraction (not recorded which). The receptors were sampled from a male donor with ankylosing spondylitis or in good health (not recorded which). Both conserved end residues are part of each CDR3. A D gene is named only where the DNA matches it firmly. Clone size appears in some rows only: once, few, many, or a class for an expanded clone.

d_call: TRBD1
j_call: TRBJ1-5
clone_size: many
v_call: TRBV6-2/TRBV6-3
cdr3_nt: TGTGCCAGCCTAGACGACAGGGCATATCAGCCCCAGCATTTT
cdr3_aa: CASLDDRAYQPQHF

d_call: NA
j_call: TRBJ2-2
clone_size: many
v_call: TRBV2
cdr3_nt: TGTGCCAGCAGGGACGGGGAGCTGTTTTTT
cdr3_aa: CASRDGELFF

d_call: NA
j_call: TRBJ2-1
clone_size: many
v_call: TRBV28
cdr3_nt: TGTGCCAGCAGTTTATCGGGGATCGCGAACAATGAGCAGTTCTTC
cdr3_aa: CASSLSGIANNEQFF

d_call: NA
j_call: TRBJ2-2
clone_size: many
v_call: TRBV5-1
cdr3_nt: TGCGCCAGCAGCGATATCCCTCAGGAGCTCTCCTACACCGGGGAGCTGTTTTTT
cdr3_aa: CASSDIPQELSYTGELFF

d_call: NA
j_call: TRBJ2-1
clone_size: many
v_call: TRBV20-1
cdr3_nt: TGCAGTGCCCTTAATCCAGGACGGGCAAATGAGCAGTTCTTC
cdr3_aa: CSALNPGRANEQFF

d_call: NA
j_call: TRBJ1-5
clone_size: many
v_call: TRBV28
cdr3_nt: TGTGCCAGCAGTCCTCTCTCGGCCGGCAGGCCCCAGCATTTT
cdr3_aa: CASSPLSAGRPQHF

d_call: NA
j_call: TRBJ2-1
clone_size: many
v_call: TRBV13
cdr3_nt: TGTGCCAGCAGCTTAGTAGAGGGCTCCTACAATGAGCAGTTCTTC
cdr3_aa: CASSLVEGSYNEQFF

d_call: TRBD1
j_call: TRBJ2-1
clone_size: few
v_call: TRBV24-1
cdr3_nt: TGTGCCACCAGTGATTTGGGGACAGGGGTGTACAATGAGCAGTTCTTC
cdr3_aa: CATSDLGTGVYNEQFF

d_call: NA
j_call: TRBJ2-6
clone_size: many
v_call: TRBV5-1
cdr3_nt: TGCGCCAGCAGGAAGGGTTCTGGGGCCAACGTCCTGACTTTC
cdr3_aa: CASRKGSGANVLTF

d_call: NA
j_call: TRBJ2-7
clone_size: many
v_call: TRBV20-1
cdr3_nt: TGCAGTGCTAGGGTCAGGGGCGAGTTCTACGAGCAGTACTTC
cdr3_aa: CSARVRGEFYEQYF

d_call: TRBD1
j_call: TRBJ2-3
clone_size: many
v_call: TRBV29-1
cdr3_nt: TGCAGCGTTGTAACAGGGGCAACAGATACGCAGTATTTT
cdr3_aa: CSVVTGATDTQYF

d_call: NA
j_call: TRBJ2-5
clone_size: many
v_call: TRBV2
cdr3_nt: TGTGCCAGCAGTGAACCCCCAGAAGAGACCCAGTACTTC
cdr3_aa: CASSEPPEETQYF

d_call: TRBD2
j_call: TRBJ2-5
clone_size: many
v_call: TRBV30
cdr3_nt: TGTGCCTGGGAAAGGGGCGGGGGTAGAGAGACCCAGTACTTC
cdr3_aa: CAWERGGGRETQYF

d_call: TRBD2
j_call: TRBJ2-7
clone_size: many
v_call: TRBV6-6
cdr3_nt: TGTGCCAGCAGTACCCGACGGACTAGTTCCTCCTACGAGCAGTACTTC
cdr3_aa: CASSTRRTSSSYEQYF

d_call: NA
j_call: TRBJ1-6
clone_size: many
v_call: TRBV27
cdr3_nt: TGTGCCAGCAGTATCCAAATAAACGCGAATTCACCCCTCCACTTT
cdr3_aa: CASSIQINANSPLHF

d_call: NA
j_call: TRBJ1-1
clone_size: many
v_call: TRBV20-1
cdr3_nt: TGCAGTGCTAGAGACCTTCTGGGACTGATGAACACTGAAGCTTTCTTT
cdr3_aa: CSARDLLGLMNTEAFF

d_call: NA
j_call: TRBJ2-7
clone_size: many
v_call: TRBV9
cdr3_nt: TGTGCCAGTTTCCCCCCCAACGAGCAGTACTTC
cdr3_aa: CASFPPNEQYF

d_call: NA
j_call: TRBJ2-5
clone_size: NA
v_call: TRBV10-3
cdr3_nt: TGTGCCATCAGTGGAGCAGAAGCCGAGACCCAGTACTTC
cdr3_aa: CAISGAEAETQYF

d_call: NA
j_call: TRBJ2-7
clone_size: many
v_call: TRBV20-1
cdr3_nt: TGCAGTGCTAATCATGAATCCTACGAGCAGTACTTC
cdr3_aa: CSANHESYEQYF

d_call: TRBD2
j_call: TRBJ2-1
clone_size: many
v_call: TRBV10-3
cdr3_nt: TGTGCCATCAGAGGGGGAGCGGGGGAACGGTCGGGTACCGGTGACAATGAGCAGTTCTTC
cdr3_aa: CAIRGGAGERSGTGDNEQFF

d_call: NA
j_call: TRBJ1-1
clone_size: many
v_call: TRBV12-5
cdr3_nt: TGTGCTAGTGATTCACCGATGAACACTGAAGCTTTCTTT
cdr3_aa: CASDSPMNTEAFF

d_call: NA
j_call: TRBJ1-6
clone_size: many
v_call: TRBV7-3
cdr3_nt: TGTGCCAGCAGCTTATGGGGGCGGAATTCACCCCTCCACTTT
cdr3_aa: CASSLWGRNSPLHF

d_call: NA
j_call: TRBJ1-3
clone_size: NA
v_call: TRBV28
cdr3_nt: TGTGCCAGCACCGGACAAGGGGTTGGAAACACCATATATTTT
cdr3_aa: CASTGQGVGNTIYF

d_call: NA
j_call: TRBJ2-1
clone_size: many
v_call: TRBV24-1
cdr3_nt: TGTGCCACCAGTGATTTAAGGGGCAATGAGCAGTTCTTC
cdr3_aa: CATSDLRGNEQFF

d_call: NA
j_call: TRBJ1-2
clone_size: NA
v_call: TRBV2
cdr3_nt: TGTGCCTGCAGTTTTCGGGCCCCTCTGGGGGCGCCTCTCTATGGCTACACCTTC
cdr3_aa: CACSFRAPLGAPLYGYTF

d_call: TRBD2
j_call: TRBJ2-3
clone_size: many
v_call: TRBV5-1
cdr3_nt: TGCGCCAGCAGCTTAGCGGGGGGGCCTGCAGATACGCAGTATTTT
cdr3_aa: CASSLAGGPADTQYF

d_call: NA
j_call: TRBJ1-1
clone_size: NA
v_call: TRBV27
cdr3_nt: TGTGCCAGCAGGGTGGGGGCATTAAACACTGAAGCTTTCTTT
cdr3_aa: CASRVGALNTEAFF

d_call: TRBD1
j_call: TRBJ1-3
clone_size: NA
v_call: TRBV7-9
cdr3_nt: TGTGCCAGCAGTACGGCGGGGACAGGGGCTGGAAACACCATATATTTT
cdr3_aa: CASSTAGTGAGNTIYF

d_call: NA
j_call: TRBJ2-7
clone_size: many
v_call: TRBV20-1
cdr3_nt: TGCAGTGCTGACTCTTATGGTGAGCAGTACTTC
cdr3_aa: CSADSYGEQYF

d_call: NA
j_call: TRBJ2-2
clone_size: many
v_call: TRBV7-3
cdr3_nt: TGTGCCAGCAGCTTATCGCGGGGATCCGGGGAGCTGTTTTTT
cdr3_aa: CASSLSRGSGELFF

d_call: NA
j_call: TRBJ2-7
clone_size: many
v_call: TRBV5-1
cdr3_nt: TGCGCCAGCAGCTTGGGGCGCTCCTACGAGCAGTACTTC
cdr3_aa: CASSLGRSYEQYF

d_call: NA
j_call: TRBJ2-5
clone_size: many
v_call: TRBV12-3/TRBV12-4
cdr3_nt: TGTGCCAGCAGCCCGGGACTCCCCTCAGAGACCCAGTACTTC
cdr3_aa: CASSPGLPSETQYF

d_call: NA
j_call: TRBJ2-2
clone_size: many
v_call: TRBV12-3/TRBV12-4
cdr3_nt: TGTGCCAGCAGTCCGAGCGACACCGGGGAGCTGTTTTTT
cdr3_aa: CASSPSDTGELFF

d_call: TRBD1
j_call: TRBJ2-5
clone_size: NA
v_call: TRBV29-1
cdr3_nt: TGCAGCGCTGAAGATTGGGGGACAGGGGGGAAAGAGACCCAGTACTTC
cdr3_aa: CSAEDWGTGGKETQYF

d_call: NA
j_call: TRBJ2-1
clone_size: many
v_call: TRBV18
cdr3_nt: TGTGCCAGCTCACTAGCCCCGCCAAATGAGCAGTTCTTC
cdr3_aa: CASSLAPPNEQFF

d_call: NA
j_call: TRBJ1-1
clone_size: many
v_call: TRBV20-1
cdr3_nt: TGCAGTGCTAGAGATTTGTCAGGACCCCACACTGAAGCTTTCTTT
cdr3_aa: CSARDLSGPHTEAFF